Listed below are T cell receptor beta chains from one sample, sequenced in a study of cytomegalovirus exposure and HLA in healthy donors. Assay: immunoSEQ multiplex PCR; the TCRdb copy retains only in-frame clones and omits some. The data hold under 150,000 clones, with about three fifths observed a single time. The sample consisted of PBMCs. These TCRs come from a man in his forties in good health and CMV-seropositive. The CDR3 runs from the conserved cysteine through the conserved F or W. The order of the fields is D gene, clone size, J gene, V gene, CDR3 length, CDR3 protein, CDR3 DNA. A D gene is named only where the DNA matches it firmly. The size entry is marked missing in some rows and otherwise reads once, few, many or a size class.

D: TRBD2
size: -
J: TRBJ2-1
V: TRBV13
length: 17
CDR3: CASSSSSGGFPYNEQFF
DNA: TGTGCCAGCAGCTCGTCTAGCGGGGGGTTCCCCTACAATGAGCAGTTCTTC

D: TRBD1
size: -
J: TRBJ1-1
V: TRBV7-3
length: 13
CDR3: CASSLQGDTEAFF
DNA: TGTGCCAGCAGCCTACAGGGGGACACTGAAGCTTTCTTT

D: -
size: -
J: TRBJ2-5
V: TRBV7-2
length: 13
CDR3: CASSFPSPETQYF
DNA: TGTGCCAGCAGCTTCCCTAGTCCGGAGACCCAGTACTTC

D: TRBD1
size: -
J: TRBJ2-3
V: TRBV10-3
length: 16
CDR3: CAISDADRDAGDTQYF
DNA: TGTGCCATCAGTGATGCCGACAGGGACGCGGGAGATACGCAGTATTTT

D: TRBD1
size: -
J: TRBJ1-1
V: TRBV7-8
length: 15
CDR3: CASSLWPGQGSEAFF
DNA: TGTGCCAGCAGCTTATGGCCGGGACAGGGTTCTGAAGCTTTCTTT

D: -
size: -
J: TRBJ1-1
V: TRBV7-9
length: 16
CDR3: CASSLIQGAGNTEAFF
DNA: TGTGCCAGCAGCTTAATACAAGGGGCCGGGAACACTGAAGCTTTCTTT

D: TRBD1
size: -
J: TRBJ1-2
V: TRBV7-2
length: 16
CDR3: CASSPGQGPPNYGYTF
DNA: TGTGCCAGCAGCCCCGGACAGGGGCCACCTAACTATGGCTACACCTTC

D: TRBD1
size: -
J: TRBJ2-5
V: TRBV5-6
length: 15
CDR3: CASSLMDRGGETQYF
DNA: TGTGCCAGCAGCCTGATGGACAGGGGAGGGGAGACCCAGTACTTC

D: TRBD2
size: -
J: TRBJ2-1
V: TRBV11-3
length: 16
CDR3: CASSLGRLAGGEEQFF
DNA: TGTGCCAGCAGCTTGGGAAGACTAGCGGGAGGTGAAGAGCAGTTCTTC

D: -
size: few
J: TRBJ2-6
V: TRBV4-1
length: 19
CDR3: CASSQDKGSGNSGANVLTF
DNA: TGCGCCAGCAGCCAAGATAAGGGGTCAGGCAACTCTGGGGCCAACGTCCTGACTTTC

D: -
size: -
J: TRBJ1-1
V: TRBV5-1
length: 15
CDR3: CASSQGQAPNTEAFF
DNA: TGCGCCAGCAGCCAAGGACAAGCACCGAACACTGAAGCTTTCTTT

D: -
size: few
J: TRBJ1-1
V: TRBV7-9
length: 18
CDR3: CASSQGGVWAAMNTEAFF
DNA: TGTGCCAGCAGCCAAGGAGGGGTATGGGCCGCTATGAACACTGAAGCTTTCTTT

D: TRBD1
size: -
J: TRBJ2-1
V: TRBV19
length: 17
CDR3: CASSIGTGGFSYNEQFF
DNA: TGTGCCAGTAGTATAGGGACAGGGGGCTTTAGCTACAATGAGCAGTTCTTC

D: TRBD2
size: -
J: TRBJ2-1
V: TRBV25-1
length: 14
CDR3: CASSELAGDREQFF
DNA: TGTGCCAGCAGTGAACTAGCGGGAGATAGGGAGCAGTTCTTC

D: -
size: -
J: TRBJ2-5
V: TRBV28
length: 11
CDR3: CASSSRETQYF
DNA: TGTGCCAGCAGTAGCCGGGAGACCCAGTACTTC

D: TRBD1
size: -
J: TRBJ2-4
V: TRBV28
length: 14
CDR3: CASSPGQGPNIQYF
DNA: TGTGCCAGCAGTCCTGGACAGGGGCCAAACATTCAGTACTTC